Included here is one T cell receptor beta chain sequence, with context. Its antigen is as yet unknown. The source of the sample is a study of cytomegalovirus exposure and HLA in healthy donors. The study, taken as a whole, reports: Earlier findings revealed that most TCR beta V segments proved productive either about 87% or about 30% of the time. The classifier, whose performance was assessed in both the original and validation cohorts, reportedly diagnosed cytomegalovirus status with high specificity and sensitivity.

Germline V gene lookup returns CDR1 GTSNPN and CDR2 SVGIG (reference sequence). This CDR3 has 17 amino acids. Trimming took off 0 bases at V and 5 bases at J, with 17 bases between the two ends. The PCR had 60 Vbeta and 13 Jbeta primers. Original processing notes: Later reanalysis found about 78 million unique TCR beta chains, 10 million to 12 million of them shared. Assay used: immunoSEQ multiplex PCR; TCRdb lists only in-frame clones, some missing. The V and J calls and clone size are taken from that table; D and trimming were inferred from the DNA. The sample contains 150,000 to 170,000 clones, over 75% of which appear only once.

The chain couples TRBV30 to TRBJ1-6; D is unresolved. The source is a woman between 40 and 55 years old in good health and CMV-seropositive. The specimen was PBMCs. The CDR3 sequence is CAWSVRRGGRNNSPLHF. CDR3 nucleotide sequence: TGTGCCTGGAGTGTACGCCGTGGAGGGAGGAATAATTCACCCCTCCACTTT.